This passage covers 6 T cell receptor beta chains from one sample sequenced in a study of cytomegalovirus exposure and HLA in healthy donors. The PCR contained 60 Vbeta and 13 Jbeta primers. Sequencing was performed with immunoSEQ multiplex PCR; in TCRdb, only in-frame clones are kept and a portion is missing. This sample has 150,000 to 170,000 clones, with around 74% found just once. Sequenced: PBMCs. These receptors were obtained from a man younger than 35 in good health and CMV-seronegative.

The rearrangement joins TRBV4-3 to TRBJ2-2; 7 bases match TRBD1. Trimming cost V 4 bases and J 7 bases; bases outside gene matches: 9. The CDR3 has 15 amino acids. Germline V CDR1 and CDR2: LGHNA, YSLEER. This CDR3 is CASSLFTGVDGELFF. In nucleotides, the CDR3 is TGCGCCAGCAGCCTCTTTACAGGGGTAGACGGGGAGCTGTTTTTT.

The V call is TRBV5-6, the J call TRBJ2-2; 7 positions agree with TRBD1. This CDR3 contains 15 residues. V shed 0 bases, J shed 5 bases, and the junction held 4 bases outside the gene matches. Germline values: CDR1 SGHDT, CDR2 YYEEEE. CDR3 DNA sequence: TGTGCCAGCAGCTTGGGAGGGGGCTGGACCGGGGAGCTGTTTTTT. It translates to CASSLGGGWTGELFF.

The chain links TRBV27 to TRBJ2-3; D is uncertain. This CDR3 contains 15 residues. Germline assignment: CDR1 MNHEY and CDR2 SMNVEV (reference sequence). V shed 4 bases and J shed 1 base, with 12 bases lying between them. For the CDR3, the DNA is TGTGCCAGCAGTTCCCCCCGAACGGGCACAGATACGCAGTATTTT. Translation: CASSSPRTGTDTQYF.

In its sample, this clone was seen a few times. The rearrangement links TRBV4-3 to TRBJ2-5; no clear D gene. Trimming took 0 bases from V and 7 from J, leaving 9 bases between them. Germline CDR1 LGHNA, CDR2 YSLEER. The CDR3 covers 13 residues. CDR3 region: CASSQDESGTQYF. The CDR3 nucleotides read TGCGCCAGCAGCCAAGACGAGTCGGGGACCCAGTACTTC.

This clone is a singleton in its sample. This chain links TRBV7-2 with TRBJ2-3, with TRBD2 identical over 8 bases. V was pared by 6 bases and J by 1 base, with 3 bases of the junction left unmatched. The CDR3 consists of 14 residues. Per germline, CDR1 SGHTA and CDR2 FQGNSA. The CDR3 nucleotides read TGTGCCAGCAGTCAGACTAGCGGCACAGATACGCAGTATTTT. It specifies CASSQTSGTDTQYF.

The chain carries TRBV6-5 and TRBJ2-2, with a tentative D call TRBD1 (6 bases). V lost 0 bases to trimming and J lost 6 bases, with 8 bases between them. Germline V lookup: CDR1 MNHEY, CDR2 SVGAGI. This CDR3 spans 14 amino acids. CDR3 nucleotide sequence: TGTGCCAGCAGTTACTCACAGGGAGCCGGGGAGCTGTTTTTT. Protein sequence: CASSYSQGAGELFF.